These 6 T cell receptor beta chains share one sample of origin, sequenced in a study of shared T cell receptors in the human thymus (dated by TCRdb to the early 2020s). Receptor amplification or capture employed the immunoSEQ multiplex PCR assay. The table was pulled from immuneACCESS by TCRdb, which kept in-frame rearrangements only. Such tables lose some clones; where checked, under half of the loss comes from unresolved V genes, and the rest has no known cause. This sample has hundreds of thousands of clones in its table, and 80% to 90% of those were observed once. The biggest ten clones account for roughly 0.0094% of the sample. The same data also went into a second study, on human thymus T cells.

Sequencing used thymocytes. Receptor source: a boy in the first two years of life with a congenital heart defect. Donor details come from another sample of the same person, matched by shared clones.

The chain has TRBV28 and TRBJ2-1, with 15 bases identical to TRBD2. There are 20 residues in the CDR3. The V segment lost 7 bases and the J segment 0 bases; nucleotides outside the gene matches: 13. Germline CDR1 and CDR2: MDHEN and SYDVKM. Here the CDR3 reads CASTMEVGLAGGSSYNEQFF. DNA of the CDR3: TGTGCCAGCACCATGGAGGTCGGACTAGCGGGAGGGAGCTCCTACAATGAGCAGTTCTTC.

The chain links TRBV12-5 to TRBJ2-1; D is uncertain. With 0 bases removed from V and 9 bases from J, the gap between germline ends came to 6 bases. The germline CDR1 and CDR2 sequences are LGHNT and FRNRAP. The CDR3 consists of 12 residues. The CDR3 sequence: CASGLVLSEQFF. The CDR3 DNA sequence: TGTGCTAGTGGTTTGGTACTAAGTGAGCAGTTCTTC.

This chain links TRBV7-3 with TRBJ2-3; perhaps TRBD1 as D (5 bases). CDR1 and CDR2 (germline): SGHTA, FQGTGA. Trimming pared 1 base from V and 1 base from J, leaving 12 bases between. The CDR3 is 16 amino acids. The CDR3 protein is CASSLKRGKGTDTQYF. The DNA for the CDR3 is TGTGCCAGCAGCTTAAAAAGGGGAAAGGGCACAGATACGCAGTATTTT.

V usage is TRBV30 and J usage is TRBJ1-3, with a tentative D call TRBD1 (6 bases). V gave up 8 bases and J gave up 4 bases, with 18 bases separating them. Germline CDR1 reads GTSNPN; CDR2 reads SVGIG (reference sequence). The CDR3 runs 14 residues. The CDR3 nucleotides are TGTGCCGGGGCCCCACTACAGGGAGGAAACACCATATATTTT. Protein sequence: CAGAPLQGGNTIYF.

The chain uses TRBV4-1 and TRBJ1-2; the match to TRBD1 covers 7 bases. After removal of 2 bases from V and 5 bases from J, the junction contained 11 bases not matched to a gene. CDR1 is MGHRA and CDR2 is YSYEKL in the germline V gene. The CDR3 has 16 residues. The CDR3 nucleotides are TGCGCCAGCAGCCAATTTCCCGGACAGGAACAATATGGCTACACCTTC. Amino acids: CASSQFPGQEQYGYTF.

Turning to this clone: The same CDR3 also results from other DNA sequences found in this sample. The chain recombines TRBV9 with TRBJ2-1; 7 bases are shared with TRBD2. After removal of 2 bases from V and 4 bases from J, the junction contained 3 bases not matched to a gene. CDR3 length: 14 residues. Germline CDR1 is SGDLS and CDR2 is YYNGEE. In nucleotides, the CDR3 is TGTGCCAGCAGCGTGGCGGGAGCGTACAATGAGCAGTTCTTC. The encoded protein is CASSVAGAYNEQFF.